Presented here are 25 T cell receptor beta chains from one specimen sequenced in a study of blood T cell repertoires in COVID-19. Profiling relied on immunoSEQ multiplex PCR, and the TCRdb table lists in-frame clones only, not all of them. The sample holds 57,000 or so clones; about 82% are singletons and the top ten take 5.3%. The specimen was peripheral blood. The receptors stem from an older man with acute or convalescent COVID-19.

The chain combines TRBV28 with TRBJ1-1; D might be TRBD1 (6 bases). The CDR3 is made up of 16 amino acids. V was pared by 6 bases and J by 1 base, with 18 bases between. Germline V CDR1 and CDR2: MDHEN, SYDVKM. The CDR3 DNA sequence: TGTGCCAGCAGCCCTCCCCTCGTGACAGGGAACACTGAAGCTTTCTTT. Amino acids: CASSPPLVTGNTEAFF. The full variable domain, its missing parts supplied by reference TRBV28 and TRBJ1-1, is DVKVTQSSRYLVKRTGEKVFLECVQDMDHENMFWYRQDPGLGLRLIYFSYDVKMKEKGDIPEGYSVSREKKERFSLILESASTNQTSMYLCASSPPLVTGNTEAFFGQGTRLTVV.

In DNA, the CDR3 is TGTGCCAGCTCACCGCAAGGAGACGGCACAGATACGCAGTATTTT. Its translation: CASSPQGDGTDTQYF. The J gene is TRBJ2-3, the V gene TRBV18; D gene unclear. Germline V gives CDR1 KGHSH, CDR2 LQKENI. V lost 3 bases and J 1 base, leaving 11 bases between the germline ends. The CDR3 totals 15 residues.

This clone appeared a few times. The rearrangement joins TRBV4-1 to TRBJ1-3; a possible D gene is TRBD1 (6 bases). The CDR3 sequence is 17 residues long. With 1 base removed from V and 0 bases from J, the gap between germline ends came to 13 bases. CDR1 MGHRA and CDR2 YSYEKL come from the germline V gene. The CDR3 region has the DNA TGCGCCAGCAGCCAAGGGCTCGCAGGGGCCTCTGGAAACACCATATATTTT. Protein sequence: CASSQGLAGASGNTIYF.

V is TRBV9 and J is TRBJ2-7; 10 bases align to TRBD1. The CDR3 is made up of 15 amino acids. V lost 0 bases to trimming and J lost 4 bases; unmatched junction nucleotides: 4. Germline loops: CDR1 SGDLS, CDR2 YYNGEE. The CDR3 nucleotides are TGTGCCAGCAGCGTAGCGGGGACAGGGGCTTACGAGCAGTACTTC. This sequence encodes CASSVAGTGAYEQYF.

The chain couples TRBV4-1 to TRBJ1-2, with D perhaps matching TRBD1 (6 bases). The CDR3 totals 15 residues. Deletions cut 0 bases from V and 3 bases from J, with 11 bases between. CDR1 and CDR2 (germline): MGHRA, YSYEKL. This CDR3 reads CASSQDRGADYGYTF. DNA of the CDR3: TGCGCCAGCAGCCAAGATCGGGGGGCTGACTATGGCTACACCTTC.

The genes are TRBV5-5 and TRBJ1-3; no reliable D call. This CDR3 has 13 amino acids. Trimming removed 2 bases from V and 4 bases from J, with 7 bases in between. Per germline, CDR1 SGHKS and CDR2 YYEKEE (reference sequence). This chain's CDR3 is CASSFNAGNTIYF. The CDR3, as DNA: TGTGCCAGCAGCTTTAATGCGGGAAACACCATATATTTT.

The CDR3 sequence is CASRPQPPWTGDNSPLHF. CDR3 bases: TGCGCCAGCCGTCCTCAACCCCCTTGGACAGGCGATAATTCACCCCTCCACTTT. The rearrangement uses TRBV23-1 and TRBJ1-6, with TRBD1 identical over 7 bases. TRBV23-1 is an ORF; its function is uncertain. The CDR3 contains 18 residues. With V trimmed by 8 bases and J by 5 bases, 18 bases remained unmatched.

The chain links TRBV7-2 to TRBJ2-1; perhaps TRBD2 as D (5 bases). V gave up 1 base and J gave up 9 bases, with 10 bases separating them. This CDR3 region has 13 residues. Germline CDR1 reads SGHTA; CDR2 reads FQGNSA. The CDR3 nucleotides read TGTGCCAGCAGCTTAGTGGCTAGCAGTGAGCAGTTCTTC. It translates to CASSLVASSEQFF.

J is TRBJ1-1 and V is TRBV12-3 or TRBV12-4, with TRBD1 matching over 9 bases. J was trimmed by 8 bases and V by 8 bases; bases with no gene match: 9. The CDR3 length is 13 residues. The CDR3 nucleotides read TGTGCCAGCGGACCCGGGACAGGGACCGAAGCTTTCTTT. This codes for CASGPGTGTEAFF.

The CDR3 reads CASSWAASGRGYNEQFF. CDR3 nucleotide sequence: TGTGCCAGCAGCTGGGCCGCTAGCGGGAGAGGTTACAATGAGCAGTTCTTC. The rearrangement uses TRBV5-6 and TRBJ2-1, with 10 bases matching TRBD2. The germline CDR1 and CDR2 sequences are SGHDT and YYEEEE. The CDR3 contains 17 residues. V lost 3 bases to trimming and J lost 4 bases; unmatched junction nucleotides: 10.

V is TRBV27 and J is TRBJ2-1, with 9 bases lining up with TRBD1. Germline loops: CDR1 MNHEY, CDR2 SMNVEV (reference sequence). Trimming cost V 8 bases and J 2 bases; bases outside gene matches: 7. The CDR3 covers 15 residues. The CDR3 protein is CASGFGDRAYNEQFF. CDR3 sequence (DNA): TGTGCCAGCGGGTTCGGGGACAGGGCCTACAATGAGCAGTTCTTC.

The chain has TRBV15 and TRBJ2-2, with TRBD2 matching 11 bases. This CDR3 is 17 amino acids long. Trimming cost V 3 bases and J 5 bases; bases outside gene matches: 8. CDR1 LNHNV and CDR2 YYDKDF come from the germline V gene (reference sequence). CDR3 DNA: TGTGCCACCAGCAGGCAGGGACTAGCGGCAAGGACCGGGGAGCTGTTTTTT. It translates to CATSRQGLAARTGELFF.

The chain links TRBV2 to TRBJ1-2; no firm D call. The CDR3 covers 11 residues. Germline V gene data show CDR1 as SNHLY and CDR2 as FYNNEI. Trimming pared 8 bases from V and 4 bases from J, leaving 8 bases between. The CDR3 sequence is CASLLVYGYTF. CDR3 DNA: TGTGCCAGCTTGTTAGTCTATGGCTACACCTTC.

The V gene is TRBV9, the J gene TRBJ2-2; the match to TRBD2 covers 7 bases. V shed 3 bases and J 1 base; nucleotides not matched to a gene: 6. The CDR3 runs 16 residues. Germline V gene lookup returns CDR1 SGDLS and CDR2 YYNGEE. The CDR3 bases are TGTGCCAGCAGCGCGGGGGGAAGGTTGAACACCGGGGAGCTGTTTTTT. Translated: CASSAGGRLNTGELFF.

The V call is TRBV5-1, the J call TRBJ2-1; the D is unclear. Germline-derived CDR1 and CDR2 are SGHRS and YFSETQ. V dropped 0 bases and J dropped 1 base, with 5 bases sitting between them. This CDR3 has 14 amino acids. The chain's CDR3 is CASSLGQSYNEQFF. CDR3 sequence (DNA): TGCGCCAGCAGCTTGGGGCAGTCCTACAATGAGCAGTTCTTC. The full variable domain, rest sourced from reference TRBV5-1 and TRBJ2-1, is KAGVTQTPRYLIKTRGQQVTLSCSPISGHRSVSWYQQTPGQGLQFLFEYFSETQRNKGNFPGRFSGRQFSNSRSEMNVSTLELGDSALYLCASSLGQSYNEQFFGPGTRLTVL.

The V gene is TRBV7-2, the J gene TRBJ1-1; 11 nucleotides align to TRBD1. The CDR3 covers 15 residues. V lost 5 bases to trimming and J lost 4 bases; unmatched junction nucleotides: 6. CDR1 is SGHTA and CDR2 is FQGNSA in the germline V gene. In nucleotides, the CDR3 is TGTGCCAGCAGCGAGAGGGACAGGGGGGGCACTGAAGCTTTCTTT. It specifies CASSERDRGGTEAFF.

The genes are TRBV12-3 or TRBV12-4 and TRBJ1-3; maybe TRBD1 (5 bases). The CDR3 has 13 residues. Trimming took off 1 base at V and 6 bases at J, with 7 bases between the two ends. The CDR3 nucleotides read TGTGCCAGCAGTTTAGGACAGCTAAACACCATATATTTT. Translating gives CASSLGQLNTIYF.

The chain couples TRBV24-1 to TRBJ2-3; 8 positions match TRBD2. CDR1 and CDR2 (germline): KGHDR, SFDVKD. The CDR3 has 14 residues. The V segment lost 4 bases and the J segment 3 bases; nucleotides outside the gene matches: 2. The CDR3 region is CATSDRGGTDTQYF. The CDR3 DNA follows: TGTGCCACCAGTGACCGGGGGGGGACAGATACGCAGTATTTT.

J is TRBJ2-1 and V is TRBV7-9; TRBD2 might be the D (6 bases). This CDR3 comprises 16 residues. Germline lookup yields CDR1 SEHNR and CDR2 FQNEAQ (reference sequence). V gave up 3 bases and J gave up 2 bases, with 14 bases separating them. DNA of the CDR3: TGTGCCAGCAGCTTCCCTAGCGATATAACCTACAATGAGCAGTTCTTC. It is translated as CASSFPSDITYNEQFF.

The J gene is TRBJ1-4, the V gene TRBV5-1, with 7 nucleotides matching TRBD1. The V and J ends lost 0 bases and 8 bases, in that order; junction bases with no gene match: 4. Germline V gene data show CDR1 as SGHRS and CDR2 as YFSETQ. The CDR3 is 14 residues long. The CDR3 coding sequence is TGCGCCAGCAGCTTGGACACAGGGGCCGAAAAACTGTTTTTT. Translation gives CASSLDTGAEKLFF.

The chain recombines TRBV5-1 with TRBJ2-4, with a possible D match to TRBD1 (6 bases). V shed 1 base and J shed 5 bases, with 13 bases lying between them. This CDR3 spans 15 amino acids. CDR1 and CDR2 (germline): SGHRS, YFSETQ. This chain's CDR3 is CASSLIPDSENIQYF. In nucleotides, the CDR3 is TGCGCCAGCAGCTTGATCCCGGACAGTGAAAACATTCAGTACTTC.

The chain joins TRBV5-5 to TRBJ2-5; 7 positions agree with TRBD1. The germline gives CDR1 SGHKS, CDR2 YYEKEE (reference sequence). The trim removed 7 bases at V and 3 bases at J, leaving 3 bases unmatched. The CDR3 is made up of 12 amino acids. CDR3 sequence reads: CASGQAEETQYF. The CDR3 DNA reads as TGTGCCAGCGGACAGGCGGAAGAGACCCAGTACTTC. The full variable domain, in which reference TRBV5-5 and TRBJ2-5 provide the parts outside the CDR3, is DAGVTQSPTHLIKTRGQQVTLRCSPISGHKSVSWYQQVLGQGPQFIFQYYEKEERGRGNFPDRFSARQFPNYSSELNVNALLLGDSALYLCASGQAEETQYFGPGTRLLVL.

V and J are TRBV7-9 and TRBJ1-1, with 7 bases identical to TRBD1. V lost 5 bases to trimming and J lost 6 bases; unmatched junction nucleotides: 6. Germline CDR1 reads SEHNR; CDR2 reads FQNEAQ (reference sequence). The CDR3 sequence is 13 residues long. The CDR3 protein is CASSVPGGPEAFF. CDR3 nucleotide sequence: TGTGCCAGCAGCGTCCCAGGGGGGCCTGAAGCTTTCTTT.

The chain links TRBV29-1 to TRBJ2-3, with D perhaps matching TRBD1 (6 bases). Trimming removed 8 bases from V and 0 bases from J, with 15 bases in between. The CDR3 sequence is 14 residues long. Germline values: CDR1 SQVTM, CDR2 ANQGSEA. Written as DNA, the CDR3 is TGCAGCTCAAACTTGGGGACAAGCACAGATACGCAGTATTTT. Encoded protein: CSSNLGTSTDTQYF.

V is TRBV7-9 and J is TRBJ2-7, with D uncertain. In germline, CDR1 is SEHNR, CDR2 FQNEAQ (reference sequence). Trimming left V 3 bases short and J 0 bases short, with 9 bases between. The CDR3 spans 14 residues. The CDR3 DNA is TGTGCCAGCAGCTTTCCAGCGTTCTCCTACGAGCAGTACTTC. Translation: CASSFPAFSYEQYF.